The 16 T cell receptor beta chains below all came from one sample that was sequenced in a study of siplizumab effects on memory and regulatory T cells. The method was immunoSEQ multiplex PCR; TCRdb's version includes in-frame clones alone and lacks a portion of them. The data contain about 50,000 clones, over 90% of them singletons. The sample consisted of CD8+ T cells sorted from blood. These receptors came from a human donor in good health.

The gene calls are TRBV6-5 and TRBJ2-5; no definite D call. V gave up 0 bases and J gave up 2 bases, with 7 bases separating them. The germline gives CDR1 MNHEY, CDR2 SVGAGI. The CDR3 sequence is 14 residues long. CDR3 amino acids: CASSYSTLQETQYF. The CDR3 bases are TGTGCCAGCAGTTACTCTACCCTACAAGAGACCCAGTACTTC.

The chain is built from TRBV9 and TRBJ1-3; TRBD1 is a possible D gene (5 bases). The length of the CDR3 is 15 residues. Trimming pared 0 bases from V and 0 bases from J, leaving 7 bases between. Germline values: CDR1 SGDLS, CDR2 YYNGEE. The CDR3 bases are TGTGCCAGCAGCGTAGGGGGCCGCTCTGGAAACACCATATATTTT. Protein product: CASSVGGRSGNTIYF.

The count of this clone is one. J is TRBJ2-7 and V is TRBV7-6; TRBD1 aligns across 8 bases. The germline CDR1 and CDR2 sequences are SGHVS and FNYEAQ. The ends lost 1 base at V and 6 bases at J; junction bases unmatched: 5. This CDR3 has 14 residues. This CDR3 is CASSLDRGNGEQYF. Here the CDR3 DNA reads TGTGCCAGCAGCTTAGACAGGGGGAACGGCGAGCAGTACTTC.

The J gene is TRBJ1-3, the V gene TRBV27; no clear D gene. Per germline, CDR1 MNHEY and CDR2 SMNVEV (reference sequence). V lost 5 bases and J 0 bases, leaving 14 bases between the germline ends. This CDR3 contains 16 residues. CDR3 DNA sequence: TGTGCCAGCAGTGCCTCCTCGGGGAACTCTGGAAACACCATATATTTT. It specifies CASSASSGNSGNTIYF.

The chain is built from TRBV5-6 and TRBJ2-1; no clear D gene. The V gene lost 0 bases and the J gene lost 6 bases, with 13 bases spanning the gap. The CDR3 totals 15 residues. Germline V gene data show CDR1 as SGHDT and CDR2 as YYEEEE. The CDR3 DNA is TGTGCCAGCAGCTTGGGGGATTACACCGGCAATGAGCAGTTCTTC. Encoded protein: CASSLGDYTGNEQFF.

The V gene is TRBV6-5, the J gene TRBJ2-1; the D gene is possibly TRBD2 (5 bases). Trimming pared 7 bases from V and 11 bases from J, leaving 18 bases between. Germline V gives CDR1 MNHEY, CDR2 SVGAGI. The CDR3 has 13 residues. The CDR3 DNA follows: TGTGCCAGCACATACGGCGGGTCTGACAAGCAGTTCTTC. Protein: CASTYGGSDKQFF.

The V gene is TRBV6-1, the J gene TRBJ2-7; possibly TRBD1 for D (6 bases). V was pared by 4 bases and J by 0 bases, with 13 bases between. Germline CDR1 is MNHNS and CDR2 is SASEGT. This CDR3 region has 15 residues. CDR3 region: CASSAGGMYSYEQYF. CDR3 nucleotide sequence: TGTGCCAGCAGTGCTGGGGGCATGTACTCCTACGAGCAGTACTTC.

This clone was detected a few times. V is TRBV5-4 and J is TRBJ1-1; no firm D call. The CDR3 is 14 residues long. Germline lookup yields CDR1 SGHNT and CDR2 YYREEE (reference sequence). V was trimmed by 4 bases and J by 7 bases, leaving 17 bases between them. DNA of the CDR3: TGTGCCAGCAGCCAAGAGTTTGCCGGCCGTGAAGCTTTCTTT. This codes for CASSQEFAGREAFF.

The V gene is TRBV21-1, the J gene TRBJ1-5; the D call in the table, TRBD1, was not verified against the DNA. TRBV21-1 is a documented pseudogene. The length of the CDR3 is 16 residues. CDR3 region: CASSKAGQRWNQPQHF. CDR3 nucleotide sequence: TGTGCCAGCAGCAAAGCGGGCCAAAGATGGAATCAGCCCCAGCATTTT.

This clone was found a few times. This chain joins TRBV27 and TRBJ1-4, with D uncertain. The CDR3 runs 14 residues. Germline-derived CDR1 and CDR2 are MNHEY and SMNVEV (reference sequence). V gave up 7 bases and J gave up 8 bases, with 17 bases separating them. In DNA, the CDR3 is TGTGCCAGCAAAGAGTCGGAGCCCCAGGAAAAACTGTTTTTT. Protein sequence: CASKESEPQEKLFF.

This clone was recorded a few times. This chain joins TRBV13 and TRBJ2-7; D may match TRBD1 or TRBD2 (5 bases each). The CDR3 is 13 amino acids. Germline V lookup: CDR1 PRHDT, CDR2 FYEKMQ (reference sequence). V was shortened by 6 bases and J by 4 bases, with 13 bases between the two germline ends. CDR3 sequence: CASRRGPGYEQYF. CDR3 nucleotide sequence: TGTGCCAGCAGGAGGGGCCCGGGGTACGAGCAGTACTTC.

The CDR3 DNA reads TGTGCCAGCAGCTTTCCGGGACAGCCTAACAATGAGCAGTTCTTC. It codes for CASSFPGQPNNEQFF. V gene TRBV11-2 combines with J gene TRBJ2-1; 7 bases agree with TRBD1. The CDR3 runs 15 residues. The germline gives CDR1 SGHAT, CDR2 FQNNGV. V lost 3 bases to trimming and J lost 5 bases; unmatched junction nucleotides: 7.

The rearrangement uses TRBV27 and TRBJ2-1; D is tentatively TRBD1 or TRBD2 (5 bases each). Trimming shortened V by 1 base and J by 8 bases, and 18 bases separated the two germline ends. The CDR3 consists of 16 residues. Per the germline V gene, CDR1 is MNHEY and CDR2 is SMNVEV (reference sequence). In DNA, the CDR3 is TGTGCCAGCAGTTTATGGGACGGGATCGCTCGAGATGAGCAGTTCTTC. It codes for CASSLWDGIARDEQFF.

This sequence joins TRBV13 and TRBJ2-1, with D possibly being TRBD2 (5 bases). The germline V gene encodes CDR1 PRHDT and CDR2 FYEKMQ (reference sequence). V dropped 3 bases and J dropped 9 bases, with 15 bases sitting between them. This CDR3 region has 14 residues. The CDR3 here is CASSFATSVGEQFF. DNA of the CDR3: TGTGCCAGCAGCTTCGCCACTAGTGTCGGTGAGCAGTTCTTC.

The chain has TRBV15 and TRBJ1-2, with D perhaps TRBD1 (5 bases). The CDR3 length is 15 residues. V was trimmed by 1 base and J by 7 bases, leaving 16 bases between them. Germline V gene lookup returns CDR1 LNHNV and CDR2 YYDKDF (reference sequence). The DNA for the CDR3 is TGTGCCACCAGCAGAGGTTTAAGTGGGGGGTTTGGCTACACCTTC. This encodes CATSRGLSGGFGYTF.

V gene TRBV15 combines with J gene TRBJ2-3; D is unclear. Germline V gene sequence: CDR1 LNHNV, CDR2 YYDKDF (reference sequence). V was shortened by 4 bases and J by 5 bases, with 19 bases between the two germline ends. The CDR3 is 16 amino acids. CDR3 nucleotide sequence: TGTGCCACCAGCACCGAAAGGACCGAAGGTGAAGATACGCAGTATTTT. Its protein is CATSTERTEGEDTQYF.